The source of this T cell receptor beta chain is a study of shared clonotypes between healthy human individuals. Study-wide background: Donor ages ranged 18 to 49 years: a couple of women, a few men.

There were no recent acute infections or vaccinations among the donors, who were healthy HIV-negative adults. Between the trimmed V and J ends, which lost 7 bases and 6 bases, there was a span of 18 bases. CDR1 and CDR2 (germline): SGHRS, YFSETQ. This CDR3 comprises 14 residues. Deep level was the assay's run setting. In the source study's methods: In the immunoSEQ data, sequences were junction-only and lacked quality scores, so filtering differed. Generated by immunoSEQ multiplex PCR, the TCRdb table keeps only in-frame clones and is missing some. V and J calls and clone size are as listed in that table; D and trimming were resolved from the DNA. The sample carries under 1,100,000 clones, approximately 72% recorded once.

This TCR was recovered from a man younger than 35 in good health. The sequenced material came from memory CD4+ T cells sorted from blood. The subset was: CD45RA-negative fraction. The V and J genes are TRBV5-1 and TRBJ2-3; TRBD2 might be the D (6 bases). This CDR3 reads CASAAGLNQDTQYF. The CDR3, as DNA: TGCGCCAGCGCCGCGGGACTTAATCAGGATACGCAGTATTTT.